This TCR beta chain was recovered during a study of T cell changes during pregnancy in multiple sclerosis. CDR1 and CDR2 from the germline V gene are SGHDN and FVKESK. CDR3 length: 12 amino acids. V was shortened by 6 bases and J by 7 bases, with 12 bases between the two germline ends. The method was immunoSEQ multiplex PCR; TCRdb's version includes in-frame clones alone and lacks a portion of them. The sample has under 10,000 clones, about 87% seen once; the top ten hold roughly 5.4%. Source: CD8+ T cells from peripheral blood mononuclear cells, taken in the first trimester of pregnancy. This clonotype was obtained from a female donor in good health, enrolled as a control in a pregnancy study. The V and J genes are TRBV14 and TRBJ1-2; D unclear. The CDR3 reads CASRGLGLGYTF. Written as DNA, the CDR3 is TGTGCCAGCAGAGGACTAGGGCTTGGCTACACCTTC.